A single sample is the source of the 6 T cell receptor beta chains below, sequenced in a study of blood T cell repertoires in COVID-19. Sequencing was performed with immunoSEQ multiplex PCR; in TCRdb, only in-frame clones are kept and a portion is missing. The table has around 59,000 clones, 85% to 90% seen once. Specimen: peripheral blood. These TCRs come from a man in his sixties with acute or convalescent COVID-19.

In this sample, this clone turned up a few times. This sequence joins TRBV3-1 (or the pseudogene TRBV3-2) and TRBJ1-1; 7 bases fit TRBD1. The germline gives CDR1 LGHDT, CDR2 YNNKEL (reference sequence). The CDR3 is 15 amino acids. Trimming at V came to 5 bases and at J to 10 bases, leaving 16 bases not matched to a gene. DNA of the CDR3: TGTGCCAGCAGCATTGGGCTCCCCCCGGCAGGGGGAGCTTTCTTT. This translates into CASSIGLPPAGGAFF.

The chain links TRBV27 to TRBJ2-7; no clear D gene. Germline-derived CDR1 and CDR2 are MNHEY and SMNVEV (reference sequence). Trimming left V 2 bases short and J 1 base short, with 9 bases between. CDR3 length: 14 residues. The CDR3 sequence: CASSLILGSYEQYF. Written as DNA, the CDR3 is TGTGCCAGCAGTTTAATTCTCGGGTCCTACGAGCAGTACTTC.

The chain has TRBV28 and TRBJ2-2; 10 bases fit TRBD1. The ends lost 6 bases at V and 4 bases at J; junction bases unmatched: 5. The length of the CDR3 is 15 residues. Germline-derived CDR1 and CDR2 are MDHEN and SYDVKM. DNA of the CDR3: TGTGCCAGCAGCAAAGGGGACAGGGGCACCGGGGAGCTGTTTTTT. Its protein is CASSKGDRGTGELFF. Based on the CDR3 plus reference TRBV28 and TRBJ2-2, the full variable domain is DVKVTQSSRYLVKRTGEKVFLECVQDMDHENMFWYRQDPGLGLRLIYFSYDVKMKEKGDIPEGYSVSREKKERFSLILESASTNQTSMYLCASSKGDRGTGELFFGEGSRLTVL.

This rearrangement joins TRBV7-9 to TRBJ1-1; 10 bases are shared with TRBD1. The ends lost 4 bases at V and 7 bases at J; junction bases unmatched: 9. The CDR3 is made up of 15 amino acids. Germline loops: CDR1 SEHNR, CDR2 FQNEAQ (reference sequence). CDR3 sequence (DNA): TGTGCCAGCAGCTCACAGACAGGGGGCGCGATTGAAGCTTTCTTT. The encoded protein is CASSSQTGGAIEAFF.

The table lists this clone with a few counts. The chain employs TRBV2 and TRBJ2-1; weak D call: TRBD2 (6 bases). Germline CDR1 reads SNHLY; CDR2 reads FYNNEI. V was pared by 10 bases and J by 0 bases, with 16 bases between. This CDR3 is 15 amino acids long. The CDR3 here is CATFPSRDSYNEQFF. CDR3 DNA: TGTGCCACCTTTCCTTCGCGGGACTCCTACAATGAGCAGTTCTTC.

The rearrangement joins TRBV7-3 to TRBJ2-2, with unresolved D. From germline, CDR1 is SGHTA and CDR2 FQGTGA. The V end was cut by 5 bases, the J end by 5 bases, with 12 bases between. There are 14 residues in the CDR3. This CDR3 reads CASSPQAGTGELFF. As DNA, the CDR3 is TGTGCCAGCAGCCCCCAGGCCGGTACCGGGGAGCTGTTTTTT.